The present T cell receptor (beta chain) was sequenced within a study of blood T cell repertoires in COVID-19. About the research overall: Samples taken during acute and convalescent COVID-19 were collected in the United States, Italy and Spain. Nucleic acid was either cDNA or gDNA, and it came from T cells, B-cell-depleted T cells, or PBMCs.

Per the original data handling: Reference gene primers were amplified, and this amplification served to estimate nucleated cell counts. The table came from immunoSEQ multiplex PCR; TCRdb's copy has only in-frame clones and leaves some out. That table gives V, J and clone size, and the DNA gave D and trimming. The top ten hold approximately 11% of the sample, which has some 140,000 clones, 60% to 80% seen once. Germline CDR1 and CDR2: SGHVS and FNYEAQ. The V gene lost 1 base and the J gene lost 0 bases, with 10 bases spanning the gap. CDR3 length equals 16 residues. The sequence was obtained from a man aged 60 to 75 who had recovered from COVID-19. The rearrangement joins TRBV7-6 to TRBJ2-1; possibly TRBD2 for D (5 bases). The sequenced sample was peripheral blood. The CDR3 DNA sequence: TGTGCCAGCAGCTTAGAGGCGGGTTTCTCCTACAATGAGCAGTTCTTC. The encoded protein is CASSLEAGFSYNEQFF.